Below are 2 T cell receptor beta chains sequenced from a single sample in a study of T cells in localized non-small cell lung cancer. TCRdb's copy holds only in-frame clones and misses some; the assay was immunoSEQ multiplex PCR. This table has 1,500 to 2,000 clones, roughly 25% appearing once. Sequenced material: lung tumor tissue, taken before any cancer treatment. These receptors came from a woman aged 35-70 years with stage II lung adenocarcinoma.

This clone is labeled as medium-sized (0.01 to 0.1%). The V call is TRBV6-8, the J call TRBJ1-5, with D uncertain. The V gene lost 7 bases and the J gene lost 9 bases, with 22 bases spanning the gap. Germline loops: CDR1 MNHGY, CDR2 SAAAGT. This CDR3 contains 15 residues. The CDR3 region is CASISERSFKGPQHF. CDR3 DNA sequence: TGTGCCAGCATAAGTGAACGGTCTTTCAAGGGGCCCCAGCATTTT.

This sequence joins TRBV14 and TRBJ2-5; 8 bases agree with TRBD1. Per the germline V gene, CDR1 is SGHDN and CDR2 is FVKESK. The junction had 11 bases not matched to a gene; V was cut back by 4 bases and J by 13 bases. This CDR3 comprises 13 residues. The CDR3 region is CASSLKDRAVAYF. CDR3 bases: TGTGCCAGCAGCCTAAAGGACAGGGCCGTCGCGTACTTC.